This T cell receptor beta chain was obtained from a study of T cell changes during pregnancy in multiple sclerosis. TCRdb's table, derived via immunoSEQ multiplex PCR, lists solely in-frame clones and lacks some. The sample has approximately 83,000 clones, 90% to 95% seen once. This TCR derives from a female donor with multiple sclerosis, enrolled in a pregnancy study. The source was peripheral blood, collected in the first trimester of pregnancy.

The CDR3 bases are TGTGCCAGCAGTGTATCGGAGTATAGCAATCAGCCCCAGCATTTT. Translation: CASSVSEYSNQPQHF. The chain employs TRBV2 and TRBJ1-5; D unresolved. The length of the CDR3 is 15 residues. Deletions cut 4 bases from V and 0 bases from J, with 10 bases between. Germline CDR1 reads SNHLY; CDR2 reads FYNNEI.